This TCR beta chain was observed in a study of T-cell memory formation after mild COVID-19. Study background: Largely, TCR clusters stayed within a single donor.

V shed 5 bases and J shed 2 bases, with 15 bases lying between them. CDR1 and CDR2 (germline): SGHTA, FQGTGA. The CDR3 covers 15 residues. Whole-study results and caveats: Clones contracting across day 15 to 85 had a balanced CD4/CD8 profile; later expanding clones leaned CD4+. Pre-infection memory held some responding clones, suggesting pre-existing cross-reactive T cells responded.

As concerns this clonotype: Its antigen is currently unknown.

Constant-segment primers and 5'RACE yielded cDNA libraries for TCR alpha and TCR beta, each carrying sample barcodes and UMIs. TCRdb re-called the 5' RACE reads with MiXCR, one entry per CDR3 protein. The profile shows a few hundred thousand distinct CDR3 sequences, 16% of them singletons. V gene TRBV7-3 combines with J gene TRBJ1-1; maybe TRBD1 (5 bases). Sequencing was carried out using PBMCs or a T cell subset sorted from them (not recorded which). This TCR derives from a man aged 18 to 29 who had mild COVID-19 (a few samples of this study predate the infection). Cell type and time point are not known. The CDR3 spells CASSPTGVANTEAFF. CDR3 coding DNA: TGTGCCAGCAGCCCGACGGGGGTGGCAAACACTGAAGCTTTCTTT.